This entry concerns a single TCR beta chain. Its matching antigen is unknown. These patients, aged 18 to 65, had recently diagnosed hyperthyroidism lasting under 2 months. Diagnosis relied on clinical symptoms, serum thyroxine and TRAb, thyroid ultrasound and orbital computed tomography. This sample was taken from a study of T cells in Graves' hyperthyroidism and ophthalmopathy. Study-wide findings and caveats: The model predicted ophthalmopathy a median 6.5 months before onset.

Amplified regions were TCR beta CDR3 sequences from RNA transcripts. The HTBI primer set drove a first-round RT-PCR of the TCR CDR3. TCRdb redid the calling of the multiplex PCR reads with MiXCR, one entry per CDR3 protein. Among fewer than 400,000 distinct CDR3 sequences listed, around 25% were seen once. From germline, CDR1 is LGHDT and CDR2 YNNKEL (reference sequence). The CDR3 loop spans 12 amino acids. V lost 10 bases to trimming and J lost 2 bases, with 12 bases between them. This chain connects TRBV3-1 to TRBJ2-7; D possibly corresponds to TRBD1 (5 bases). Sample: blood. The receptor was derived from a man aged 50 to 59 with Graves' hyperthyroidism. In DNA form, the CDR3 reads TGTGCCACCCGGACAAAGACCTACGAGCAGTACTTC. Its protein is CATRTKTYEQYF.